This T cell receptor beta chain is from a study of cytomegalovirus exposure and HLA in healthy donors. At the level of the study: Out of a few hundred genotyped donors, 81% belonged to the Caucasian-associated ancestry cluster.

13 Jbeta primers and 60 Vbeta primers were used for the PCR. Generated by immunoSEQ multiplex PCR, the TCRdb table keeps only in-frame clones and is missing some. Recorded here are roughly 200,000 clones; the top ten clones represent 5.5% to 7.5%. V trimming: 7 bases; J trimming: 1 base; junction bases outside the gene matches: 6. Germline V gene data show CDR1 as MNHNS and CDR2 as SASEGT. CDR3 length: 15 residues. In regard to this clone: Its matching antigen is unknown. Additional DNA sequences in this sample encode the identical CDR3.

General study results and limits: Later findings reportedly placed an Asian-associated ancestry cluster below the roughly 670-donor mean for N-insertions. In a later analysis, a missense DCLRE1C variant was linked to TCR beta V- and J-gene trimming.

The V and J genes are TRBV6-1 and TRBJ2-7, with 11 nucleotides matching TRBD1. The origin of this receptor is a man younger than 40 in good health and CMV-seronegative. Sequenced input: PBMCs. The CDR3 spells CASNPGQGASYEQYF. The CDR3 DNA is TGTGCCAGCAACCCAGGACAGGGGGCGTCCTACGAGCAGTACTTC.